The rows below give T cell receptor beta chains drawn from one sample of a study of T-cell memory formation after mild COVID-19. TCRdb passed the 5' RACE reads through MiXCR, listing each CDR3 protein once. This sample has under 400,000 distinct CDR3 sequences, with 25% to 30% found just once. Material for sequencing was PBMCs or a T cell subset sorted from them (not recorded which). The receptors here all came from an adult woman who had mild COVID-19 (a few samples of this study predate the infection). Cell type and time point are not known. Both conserved end residues are part of each CDR3. A D gene is named only where the DNA matches it firmly. Not every row has a clone size; where given, it reads once, few, many or a size class.

TRBJ2-6,TRBV7-3,NA,NA,TGTGCCAGCAGCCCAAGGTCCCGGGGGGCCAACGTCCTGACTTTC,CASSPRSRGANVLTF
TRBJ2-7,TRBV6-5,NA,TRBD1,TGTGCCAGCAGCGAGACAGGGAAGGGCTCCTACGAGCAGTACTTC,CASSETGKGSYEQYF
TRBJ2-7,TRBV29-1,few,NA,TGCAGCGTTGAAGGCGGGACTTCCTACTACGAGCAGTACTTC,CSVEGGTSYYEQYF
TRBJ2-2,TRBV3-1,few,TRBD2,TGTGCCAGCAGCCAAGAGAGGACTAGCGGGAGTAAGAAGCTGTTTTTT,CASSQERTSGSKKLFF
TRBJ2-6,TRBV12-3/TRBV12-4,few,NA,TGTGCCAGCAGCCCTCAGGGGCTTCTCTCTGGGGCCAACGTCCTGACTTTC,CASSPQGLLSGANVLTF
TRBJ2-3,TRBV7-3,once,NA,TGTGCCAGCAGCCCAGCCTTTTTCCACACAGATACGCAGTATTTT,CASSPAFFHTDTQYF
TRBJ2-2,TRBV20-1,many,TRBD2,TGCAGTGCTACCCCCCCTGGACTAGGGGAATCGGGGGAGCTGTTTTTT,CSATPPGLGESGELFF
TRBJ1-4,TRBV4-1,once,TRBD1,TGCGCCAGCAGCCAAGTGGGGGACAGTGGAAAACTGTTTTTT,CASSQVGDSGKLFF
TRBJ2-7,TRBV7-2,NA,NA,TGTGCCAGCAGCTTAGGGGGAGCCGTTAGCTCCTACGAGCAGTACTTC,CASSLGGAVSSYEQYF
TRBJ2-7,TRBV4-3,few,NA,TGCGCCAGCAGCCAAGGTTACTGGGGGGCTGACGACGAGCAGTACTTC,CASSQGYWGADDEQYF
TRBJ2-2,TRBV5-6,NA,NA,TGTGCCAGCAGCTTGCGGAATTCCGGGGAGCTGTTTTTT,CASSLRNSGELFF
TRBJ1-5,TRBV7-2,NA,TRBD1,TGTGCCAGCAGCCTGGACAGGAGTAGCAATCAGCCCCAGCATTTT,CASSLDRSSNQPQHF
TRBJ2-4,TRBV5-4,NA,NA,TGTGCCAGCAGCGTCGCGGGACAGGCCAAAAACATTCAGTACTTC,CASSVAGQAKNIQYF
TRBJ1-6,TRBV10-3,NA,TRBD1,TGTGCCATCATGGGGACAGCTTATAATTCACCCCTCCACTTT,CAIMGTAYNSPLHF
TRBJ2-2,TRBV12-3/TRBV12-4,NA,TRBD1,TGTGCCAGCAGCCGTTCCGGACAGGGGGTCAACACCGGGGAGCTGTTTTTT,CASSRSGQGVNTGELFF